This T cell receptor (beta chain) originates from a study of cytomegalovirus exposure and HLA in healthy donors. The donors formed part of the 120-subject validation cohort, distinct from the roughly 700-subject first cohort. Sequencing was performed with immunoSEQ multiplex PCR; in TCRdb, only in-frame clones are kept and a portion is missing. The sample lists 150,000 to 200,000 clones, 84% seen once, with 10% in the top ten. Germline V gene sequence: CDR1 SEHNR, CDR2 FQNEAQ (reference sequence). The CDR3 length is 14 residues. V was shortened by 3 bases and J by 4 bases, with 12 bases between the two germline ends.

The receptor's source is a man aged 30 to 45 in good health and CMV-seropositive. Specimen: PBMCs. The chain combines TRBV7-9 with TRBJ1-1; no reliable D call. The CDR3 region is CASSFVGESTEAFF. The CDR3 DNA reads as TGTGCCAGCAGCTTCGTCGGGGAGTCCACTGAAGCTTTCTTT.